Below, 7 T cell receptor beta chains from the same sample are listed, as sequenced in a study of control samples from healthy donors and cancer patients. Sequencing was performed with immunoSEQ multiplex PCR; in TCRdb, only in-frame clones are kept and a portion is missing. The data contain approximately 92,000 clones, 85% to 95% of them singletons. Sequencing was done on a sample of blood. Receptors were obtained from a woman in her twenties or thirties in good health.

The rearrangement uses TRBV4-1 and TRBJ2-1, with 7 bases identical to TRBD2. Germline CDR1 is MGHRA and CDR2 is YSYEKL. Trimming cost V 3 bases and J 2 bases; bases outside gene matches: 4. CDR3 size: 15 residues. CDR3 sequence (DNA): TGCGCCAGCAGCCAGGGGAGGGGTACCTACAATGAGCAGTTCTTC. Translated, it gives CASSQGRGTYNEQFF.

J is TRBJ2-3 and V is TRBV10-3; 15 nucleotides align to TRBD2. The ends lost 6 bases at V and 2 bases at J; junction bases unmatched: 9. This CDR3 is built from 18 residues. Germline V gives CDR1 ENHRY, CDR2 SYGVKD. CDR3 in amino acids: CAIRGGLAGGPSTDTQYF. CDR3 DNA: TGTGCCATCAGGGGTGGACTAGCGGGAGGGCCGTCCACAGATACGCAGTATTTT.

This chain joins TRBV6-5 and TRBJ1-1; 7 bases are shared with TRBD1. The ends lost 5 bases at V and 2 bases at J; junction bases unmatched: 8. Germline V gene data show CDR1 as MNHEY and CDR2 as SVGAGI. The CDR3 extends over 15 amino acids. CDR3 nucleotides: TGTGCCAGCAGTAGTAAGAACAGGGGAAACACTGAAGCTTTCTTT. The encoded protein is CASSSKNRGNTEAFF.

The J gene is TRBJ2-1, the V gene TRBV5-3; D not certain. TRBV5-3 is sorted into the ORF group, with uncertain function. This CDR3 is 10 amino acids long. With 8 bases removed from V and 6 bases from J, the gap between germline ends came to 6 bases. The CDR3 bases are TGTGCCAGCGTCACCAATGAGCAGTTCTTC. This encodes CASVTNEQFF.

The chain uses TRBV24-1 and TRBJ2-7; 9 positions match TRBD1. With 9 bases clipped from V and 5 bases from J, the junction kept 7 bases outside the gene matches. The CDR3 is made up of 13 amino acids. Germline CDR1 and CDR2: KGHDR and SFDVKD. The CDR3 loop is CATSHRGLNEQYF. The CDR3 DNA sequence: TGTGCCACCTCGCACAGGGGGCTGAACGAGCAGTACTTC.

CDR3 coding DNA: TGTGCCAGCAGCTTAGGGAGACGCGAAGCTTTCTTT. It codes for CASSLGRREAFF. The rearrangement uses TRBV11-2 and TRBJ1-1; D not resolved. This CDR3 is 12 amino acids long. Per germline, CDR1 SGHAT and CDR2 FQNNGV. Between the trimmed V and J ends, which lost 1 base and 8 bases, there was a span of 8 bases.

J is TRBJ2-1 and V is TRBV6-5; maybe TRBD2 (5 bases). CDR1 is MNHEY, CDR2 SVGAGI, per germline. This CDR3 spans 14 amino acids. The ends were cut back, 7 bases at V and 2 bases at J, with 12 bases in the middle. CDR3 bases: TGTGCCAGCAATTTAGCGAAACCCTACAATGAGCAGTTCTTC. This gives the protein CASNLAKPYNEQFF.